This record covers a single TCR beta chain. V lost 6 bases, J lost 0 bases, and 14 bases lay in between. There are 15 residues in the CDR3. Germline V gene lookup returns CDR1 MDHEN and CDR2 SYDVKM. These data are taken from a study of blood T cell repertoires in COVID-19. Looking at the study overall: Spain, Italy and the United States supplied samples that represented acute and convalescent COVID-19. Nucleic acid was either cDNA or gDNA, and it came from T cells, B-cell-depleted T cells, or PBMCs.

In the source study's methods: Reference gene primer amplification gave estimated nucleated cell counts. TCRdb's copy holds only in-frame clones and misses some; the assay was immunoSEQ multiplex PCR. V, J and clone size reflect that table, while D and trimming were determined from the DNA. This table holds roughly 120,000 clones, approximately 84% found once. This TCR came from a man between 65 and 79 years old with active or convalescent COVID-19. Input material: peripheral blood. The V call is TRBV28, the J call TRBJ1-1; D gene ambiguous. DNA of the CDR3: TGTGCCAGCAGCCCACCGGAGGCAATGAACACTGAAGCTTTCTTT. As protein: CASSPPEAMNTEAFF.